These 10 T cell receptor beta chains originate from one sample sequenced in a study of cytomegalovirus exposure and HLA in healthy donors. In the PCR, 60 Vbeta and 13 Jbeta primers were used. Assay: immunoSEQ multiplex PCR; the TCRdb copy retains only in-frame clones and omits some. Of around 140,000 clones listed, roughly 62% are singletons. The sample comprised PBMCs. These receptor sequences come from a male donor in good health and CMV-seronegative.

This chain links TRBV19 with TRBJ2-3, with D maybe TRBD1 (5 bases). CDR3 length: 16 residues. The ends were cut back, 1 base at V and 4 bases at J, with 15 bases in the middle. Germline CDR1 and CDR2: LNHDA and SQIVND (reference sequence). CDR3 residues: CASSIGTRAAADTQYF. Written as DNA, the CDR3 is TGTGCCAGTAGTATAGGTACCAGGGCCGCGGCAGATACGCAGTATTTT.

This clone has a handful of counts. The chain is built from TRBV19 and TRBJ1-4, with D tentatively TRBD1 (5 bases). From germline, CDR1 is LNHDA and CDR2 SQIVND (reference sequence). Trimming left V 4 bases short and J 4 bases short, with 16 bases between. There are 16 residues in the CDR3. Here the CDR3 reads CASSTAGRGSNEKLFF. The CDR3 DNA reads as TGTGCCAGTAGTACTGCAGGGAGGGGAAGTAATGAAAAACTGTTTTTT.

This clone was counted only a few times. The genes are TRBV21-1 and TRBJ2-6; TRBD1, as called in the table, went unchecked against the DNA. TRBV21-1 has pseudogene status. The CDR3 sequence is 17 residues long. CDR3: CASSPVTGVGGANVLTF. The CDR3 bases are TGTGCCAGCAGCCCAGTTACAGGGGTAGGAGGGGCCAACGTCCTGACTTTC.

The genes are TRBV29-1 and TRBJ1-2; no clear D. The length of the CDR3 is 13 residues. CDR1 SQVTM and CDR2 ANQGSEA come from the germline V gene. V lost 4 bases, J lost 0 bases, and 9 bases lay in between. The CDR3 is CSVAARTNYGYTF. The DNA of the CDR3 is TGCAGCGTTGCTGCCAGGACTAACTATGGCTACACCTTC. Combining the CDR3 with reference TRBV29-1 and TRBJ1-2 gives the whole variable domain SAVISQKPSRDICQRGTSLTIQCQVDSQVTMMFWYRQQPGQSLTLIATANQGSEATYESGFVIDKFPISRPNLTFSTLTVSNMSPEDSSIYLCSVAARTNYGYTFGSGTRLTVV.

The CDR3 spells CASSFRGEQYF. The CDR3 nucleotides read TGTGCCAGCAGTTTTCGAGGCGAGCAGTACTTC. This chain joins TRBV28 and TRBJ2-7; D is uncertain. CDR1 MDHEN and CDR2 SYDVKM come from the germline V gene. Trimming removed 3 bases at V and 6 bases at J, with 6 bases between. The CDR3 loop spans 11 amino acids.

The CDR3 loop is CASSRRSYEQYF. In DNA form, the CDR3 reads TGCGCCAGCAGCAGGAGAAGCTACGAGCAGTACTTC. The chain uses TRBV5-1 and TRBJ2-7; D is ambiguous. V was shortened by 4 bases and J by 3 bases, with 8 bases between the two germline ends. The CDR3 is 12 amino acids. CDR1 is SGHRS and CDR2 is YFSETQ in the germline V gene.

The chain carries TRBV7-6 and TRBJ2-2; D is undetermined. The CDR3 totals 16 residues. The ends were cut back, 1 base at V and 1 base at J, with 10 bases in the middle. Germline V lookup: CDR1 SGHVS, CDR2 FNYEAQ. CDR3 sequence: CASSLEIPGNTGELFF. In DNA, the CDR3 is TGTGCCAGCAGCTTAGAAATTCCCGGGAACACCGGGGAGCTGTTTTTT.

The chain joins TRBV14 to TRBJ2-5; unclear D gene. Between the trimmed V and J ends, which lost 3 bases and 5 bases, there was a span of 7 bases. From germline, CDR1 is SGHDN and CDR2 FVKESK. This CDR3 contains 12 residues. This CDR3 reads CASSQSSETQYF. The CDR3 nucleotides are TGTGCCAGCAGCCAGTCTAGTGAGACCCAGTACTTC.

V and J are TRBV29-1 and TRBJ1-1; no reliable D call. The V end lost 6 bases, the J end lost 1 base, and 6 bases lay between the germline ends. The CDR3 runs 11 residues. CDR1 is SQVTM, CDR2 ANQGSEA, per germline. In DNA, the CDR3 is TGCAGCGTCCGGGGGAACACTGAAGCTTTCTTT. This translates into CSVRGNTEAFF.

The table lists this clone with a few counts. The chain uses TRBV29-1 and TRBJ2-2, with TRBD2 as a possible D gene (6 bases). The germline V gene has CDR1 SQVTM and CDR2 ANQGSEA. CDR3 length equals 13 residues. CDR3 nucleotides: TGCAGTGGGGGGAGGAGGTCCCCCGGGGAGCTGTTTTTT. Translation gives CSGGRRSPGELFF.